This is a list of T cell receptor beta chains from one sample in a study of cytomegalovirus exposure and HLA in healthy donors. TCRdb's copy holds only in-frame clones and misses some; the assay was immunoSEQ multiplex PCR. Seen here are approximately 160,000 clones, approximately 96% observed once, and the top ten hold approximately 0.82%. The sample taken for sequencing was PBMCs. These receptors were collected from a woman between 18 and 30 years old in good health and CMV-seronegative. Both conserved end residues are trimmed from each CDR3. Fields, in order: CDR3 length, clone size, D gene, J gene, V gene, CDR3 protein. The D gene is left open where the match is weak. Rows give clone size only sometimes, using once, few, many, or a class for an expanded clone.

13 | NA | TRBD2 | TRBJ2-1 | TRBV5-1 | ASSLGSGGYNEQF
12 | NA | NA | TRBJ2-1 | TRBV7-3 | ASSSPGSYNEQF
10 | NA | TRBD1 | TRBJ1-2 | TRBV19 | ASRNRGYGYT
14 | NA | NA | TRBJ2-3 | TRBV4-2 | ASSQDYSGTTDTQY
13 | once | TRBD2 | TRBJ2-1 | TRBV7-2 | ASSSDGLAYNEQF
14 | NA | NA | TRBJ2-7 | TRBV5-4 | ASSSPRQGSSYEQY
14 | NA | TRBD2 | TRBJ2-3 | TRBV5-1 | ASSLASGGGTDTQY
12 | NA | NA | TRBJ2-3 | TRBV9 | ASSVEGGRDTQY
15 | NA | TRBD1 | TRBJ2-4 | TRBV5-5 | ASSFRQGAVAKNIQY
11 | NA | NA | TRBJ1-4 | TRBV15 | ATRREANEKLF
11 | NA | TRBD1 | TRBJ2-2 | TRBV6-1 | ASSRQGAGELF
11 | NA | NA | TRBJ1-2 | TRBV19 | ASTPGLWIGYT
13 | once | TRBD1 | TRBJ1-2 | TRBV10-3 | AISGGQAGDYGYT
13 | NA | NA | TRBJ1-2 | TRBV9 | ASSRTPADNYGYT
16 | NA | TRBD1 | TRBJ1-1 | TRBV4-2 | ASSQPAGQGFMNTEAF
15 | once | TRBD1 | TRBJ2-7 | TRBV7-8 | ASSSHFGQGRVYEQY
10 | NA | NA | TRBJ2-5 | TRBV18 | ASSPLQETQY
13 | once | TRBD2 | TRBJ2-2 | TRBV19 | ASTTVAGGTGELF
15 | NA | NA | TRBJ1-2 | TRBV13 | ASSLGRGLGLTYGYT
13 | NA | TRBD2 | TRBJ2-7 | TRBV5-4 | ASSFTSGGPHEQY
15 | once | NA | TRBJ1-3 | TRBV18 | ASSPTLAGDSGNTIY
10 | NA | TRBD1 | TRBJ1-1 | TRBV7-9 | ASSKRGQEAF
10 | NA | NA | TRBJ2-2 | TRBV19 | ASKEYTGELF
14 | NA | TRBD1 | TRBJ1-1 | TRBV18 | ASSPNRGTGNTEAF
13 | NA | TRBD1 | TRBJ1-5 | TRBV6-5 | ASRLTGTSNQPQH
12 | NA | NA | TRBJ2-5 | TRBV4-1 | ASSQGLGHETQY
14 | NA | TRBD1 | TRBJ2-2 | TRBV5-4 | ASSLRQGAGTGELF
12 | NA | TRBD1 | TRBJ1-2 | TRBV5-1 | ASSRGQGWDGYT